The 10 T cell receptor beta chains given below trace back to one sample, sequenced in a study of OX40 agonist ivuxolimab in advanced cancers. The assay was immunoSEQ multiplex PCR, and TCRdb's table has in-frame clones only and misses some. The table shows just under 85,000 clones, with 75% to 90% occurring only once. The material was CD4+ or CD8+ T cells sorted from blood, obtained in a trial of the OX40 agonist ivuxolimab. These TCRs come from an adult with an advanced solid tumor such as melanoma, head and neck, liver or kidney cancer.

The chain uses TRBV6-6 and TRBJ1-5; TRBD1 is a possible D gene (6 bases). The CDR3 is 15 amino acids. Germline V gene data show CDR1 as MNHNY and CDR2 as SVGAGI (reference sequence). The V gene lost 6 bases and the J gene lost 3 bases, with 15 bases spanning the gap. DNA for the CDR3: TGTGCCAGCAGCCCAGACAGGTTTTACAATCAGCCCCAGCATTTT. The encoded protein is CASSPDRFYNQPQHF.

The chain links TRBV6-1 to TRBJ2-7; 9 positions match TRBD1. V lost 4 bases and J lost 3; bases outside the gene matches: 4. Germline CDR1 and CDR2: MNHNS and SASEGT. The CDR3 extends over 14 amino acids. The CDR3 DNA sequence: TGTGCCAGCAGTGTAGGGACAGGGAACTACGAGCAGTACTTC. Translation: CASSVGTGNYEQYF.

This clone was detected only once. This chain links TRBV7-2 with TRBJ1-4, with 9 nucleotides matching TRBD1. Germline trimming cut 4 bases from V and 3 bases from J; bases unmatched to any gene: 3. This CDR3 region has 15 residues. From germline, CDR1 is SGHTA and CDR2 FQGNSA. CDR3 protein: CASSSNRGPNEKLFF. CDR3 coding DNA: TGTGCCAGCAGCTCAAACAGGGGGCCTAATGAAAAACTGTTTTTT.

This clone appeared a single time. The CDR3 DNA is TGCGCCAGCAGCCAAGAGATCATCCGCAGGAACACTGAAGCTTTCTTT. Translating gives CASSQEIIRRNTEAFF. The chain carries TRBV4-3 and TRBJ1-1; no definite D call. The germline gives CDR1 LGHNA, CDR2 YSLEER. Trimming removed 0 bases from V and 1 base from J, with 12 bases in between. The length of the CDR3 is 16 residues.

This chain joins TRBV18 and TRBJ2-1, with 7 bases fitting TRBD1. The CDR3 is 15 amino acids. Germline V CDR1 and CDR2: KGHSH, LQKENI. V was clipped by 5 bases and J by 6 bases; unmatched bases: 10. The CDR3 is CASSSGQAAVNEQFF. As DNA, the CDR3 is TGTGCCAGCTCATCAGGACAGGCCGCTGTCAATGAGCAGTTCTTC.

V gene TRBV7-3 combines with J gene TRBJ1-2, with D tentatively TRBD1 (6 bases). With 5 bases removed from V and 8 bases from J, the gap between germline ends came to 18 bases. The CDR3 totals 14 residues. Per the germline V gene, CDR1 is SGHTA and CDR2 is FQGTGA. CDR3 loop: CASSPYAGAGGYTF. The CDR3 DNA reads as TGTGCCAGCAGCCCCTATGCGGGGGCAGGGGGCTACACCTTC.

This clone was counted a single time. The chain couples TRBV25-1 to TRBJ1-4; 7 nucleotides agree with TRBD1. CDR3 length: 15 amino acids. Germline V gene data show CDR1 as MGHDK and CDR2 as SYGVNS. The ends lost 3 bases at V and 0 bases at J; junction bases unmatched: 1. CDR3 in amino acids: CASSETGSTNEKLFF. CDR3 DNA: TGTGCCAGCAGTGAGACAGGGTCAACTAATGAAAAACTGTTTTTT.

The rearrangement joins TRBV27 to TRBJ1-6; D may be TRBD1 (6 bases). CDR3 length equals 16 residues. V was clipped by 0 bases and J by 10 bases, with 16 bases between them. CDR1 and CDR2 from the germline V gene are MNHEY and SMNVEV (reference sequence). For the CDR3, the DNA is TGTGCCAGCAGTTTATCAGAACAGGGTACCAGATCACCCCTCCACTTT. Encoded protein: CASSLSEQGTRSPLHF.

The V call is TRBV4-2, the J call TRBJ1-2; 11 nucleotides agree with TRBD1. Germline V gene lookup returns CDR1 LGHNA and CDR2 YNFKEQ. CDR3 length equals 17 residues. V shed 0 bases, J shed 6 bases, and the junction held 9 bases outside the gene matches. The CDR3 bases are TGTGCCAGCAGCCAAGAAGGGGACAGGGGGAGGGGTGATGGCTACACCTTC. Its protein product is CASSQEGDRGRGDGYTF.

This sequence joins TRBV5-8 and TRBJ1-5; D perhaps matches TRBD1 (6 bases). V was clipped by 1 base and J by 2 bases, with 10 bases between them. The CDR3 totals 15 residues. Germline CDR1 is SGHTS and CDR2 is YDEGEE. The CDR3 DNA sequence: TGTGCCAGCAGCTTGCGGGGGCGAGGCAATCAGCCCCAGCATTTT. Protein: CASSLRGRGNQPQHF. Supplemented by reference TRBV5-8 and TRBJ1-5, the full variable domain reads EAGVTQSPTHLIKTRGQQATLRCSPISGHTSVYWYQQALGLGLQFLLWYDEGEERNRGNFPPRFSGRQFPNYSSELNVNALELEDSALYLCASSLRGRGNQPQHFGDGTRLSIL.